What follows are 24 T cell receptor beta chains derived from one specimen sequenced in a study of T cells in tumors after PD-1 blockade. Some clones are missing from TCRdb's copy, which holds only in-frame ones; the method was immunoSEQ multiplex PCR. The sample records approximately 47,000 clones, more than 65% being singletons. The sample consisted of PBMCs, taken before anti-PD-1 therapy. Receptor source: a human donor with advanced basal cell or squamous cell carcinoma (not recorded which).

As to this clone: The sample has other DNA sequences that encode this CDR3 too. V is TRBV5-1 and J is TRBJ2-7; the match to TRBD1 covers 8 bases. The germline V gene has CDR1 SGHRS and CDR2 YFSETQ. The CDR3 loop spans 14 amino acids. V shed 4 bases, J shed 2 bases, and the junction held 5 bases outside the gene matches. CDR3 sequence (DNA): TGCGCCAGCAGCCCCGGACAGGGTCCCTACGAGCAGTACTTC. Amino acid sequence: CASSPGQGPYEQYF. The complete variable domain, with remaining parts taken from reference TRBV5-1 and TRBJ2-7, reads KAGVTQTPRYLIKTRGQQVTLSCSPISGHRSVSWYQQTPGQGLQFLFEYFSETQRNKGNFPGRFSGRQFSNSRSEMNVSTLELGDSALYLCASSPGQGPYEQYFGPGTRLTVT.

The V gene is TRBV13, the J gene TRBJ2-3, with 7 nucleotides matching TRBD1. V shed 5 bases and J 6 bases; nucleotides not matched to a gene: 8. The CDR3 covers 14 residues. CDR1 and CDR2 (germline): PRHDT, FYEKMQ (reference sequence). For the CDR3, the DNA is TGTGCCAGCAGCCTTCGACAGGGTGAGGATACGCAGTATTTT. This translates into CASSLRQGEDTQYF.

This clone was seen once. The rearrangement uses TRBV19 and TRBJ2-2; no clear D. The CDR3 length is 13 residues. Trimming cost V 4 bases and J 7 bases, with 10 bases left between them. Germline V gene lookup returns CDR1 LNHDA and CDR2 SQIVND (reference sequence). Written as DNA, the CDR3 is TGTGCCAGTAGTACCCCGATCGTCGGGGAGCTGTTTTTT. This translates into CASSTPIVGELFF.

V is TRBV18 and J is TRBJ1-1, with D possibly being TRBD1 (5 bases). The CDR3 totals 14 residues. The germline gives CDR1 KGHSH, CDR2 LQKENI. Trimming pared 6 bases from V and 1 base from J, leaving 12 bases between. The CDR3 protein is CASSNGQGNTEAFF. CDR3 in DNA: TGTGCCAGCTCTAATGGGCAGGGGAACACTGAAGCTTTCTTT.

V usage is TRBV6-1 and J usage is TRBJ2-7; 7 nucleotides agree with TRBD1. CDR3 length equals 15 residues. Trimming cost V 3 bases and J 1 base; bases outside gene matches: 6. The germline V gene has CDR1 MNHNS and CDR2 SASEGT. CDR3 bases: TGTGCCAGCAGTGACGCGACAGGGCGATCCTACGAGCAGTACTTC. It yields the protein CASSDATGRSYEQYF.

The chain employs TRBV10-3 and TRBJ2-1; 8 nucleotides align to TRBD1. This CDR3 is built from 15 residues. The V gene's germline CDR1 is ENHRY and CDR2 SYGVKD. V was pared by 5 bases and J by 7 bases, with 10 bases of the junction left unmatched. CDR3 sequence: CAISSTRDRSNEQFF. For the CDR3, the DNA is TGTGCCATCAGTTCAACTCGGGACAGGTCGAATGAGCAGTTCTTC.

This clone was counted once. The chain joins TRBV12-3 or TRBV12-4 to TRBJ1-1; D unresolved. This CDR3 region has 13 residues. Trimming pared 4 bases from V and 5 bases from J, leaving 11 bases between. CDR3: CASSSSVATEAFF. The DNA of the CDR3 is TGTGCCAGCAGTTCGAGCGTTGCGACTGAAGCTTTCTTT.

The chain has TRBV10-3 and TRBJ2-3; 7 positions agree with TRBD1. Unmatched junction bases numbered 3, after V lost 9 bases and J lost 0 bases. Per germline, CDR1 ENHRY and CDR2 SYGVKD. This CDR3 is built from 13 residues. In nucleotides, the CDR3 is TGTGCCATTCGGGACAGTAGCACAGATACGCAGTATTTT. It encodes CAIRDSSTDTQYF.

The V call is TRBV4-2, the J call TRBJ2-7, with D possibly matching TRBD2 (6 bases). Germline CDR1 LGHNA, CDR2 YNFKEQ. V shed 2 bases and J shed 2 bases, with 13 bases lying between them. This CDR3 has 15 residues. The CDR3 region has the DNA TGTGCCAGCAGCCAACAAGCGGGTGCAACCTACGAGCAGTACTTC. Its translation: CASSQQAGATYEQYF.

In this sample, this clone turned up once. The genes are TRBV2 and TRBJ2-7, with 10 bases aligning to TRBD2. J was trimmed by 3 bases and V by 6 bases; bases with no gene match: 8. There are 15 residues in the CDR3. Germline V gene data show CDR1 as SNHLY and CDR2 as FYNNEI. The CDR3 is CASRTGTSAYYEQYF. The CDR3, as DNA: TGTGCCAGCAGAACCGGGACTAGCGCTTACTACGAGCAGTACTTC.

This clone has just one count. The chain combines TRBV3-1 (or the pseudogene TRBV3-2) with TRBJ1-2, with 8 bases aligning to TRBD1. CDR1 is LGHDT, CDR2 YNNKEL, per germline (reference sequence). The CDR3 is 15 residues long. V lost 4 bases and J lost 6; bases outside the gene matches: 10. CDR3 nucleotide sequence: TGTGCCAGCAGCCCATGGACAGGGAGGGGAGATGGCTACACCTTC. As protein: CASSPWTGRGDGYTF.

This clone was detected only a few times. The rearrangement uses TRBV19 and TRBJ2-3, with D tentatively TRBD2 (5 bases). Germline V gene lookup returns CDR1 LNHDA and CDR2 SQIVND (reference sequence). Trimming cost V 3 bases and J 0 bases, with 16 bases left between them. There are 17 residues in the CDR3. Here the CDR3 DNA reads TGTGCCAGTAGTATCCGGCTCTTCGGAGGTAGCACAGATACGCAGTATTTT. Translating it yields CASSIRLFGGSTDTQYF.

The CDR3 protein is CASRFRRTPVRYTEAFF. The CDR3 nucleotides read TGTGCCAGCAGATTCAGGCGGACGCCGGTGAGGTACACTGAAGCTTTCTTT. The rearrangement joins TRBV5-6 to TRBJ1-1, with D hard to call. The CDR3 consists of 17 residues. Germline assignment: CDR1 SGHDT and CDR2 YYEEEE. V was shortened by 5 bases and J by 3 bases, with 23 bases between the two germline ends.

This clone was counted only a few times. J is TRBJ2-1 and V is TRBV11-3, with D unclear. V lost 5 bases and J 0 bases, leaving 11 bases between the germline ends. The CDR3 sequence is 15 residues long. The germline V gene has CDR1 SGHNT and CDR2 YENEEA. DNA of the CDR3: TGTGCCAGCAGCCCCACTGGCGTCTCCTACAATGAGCAGTTCTTC. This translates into CASSPTGVSYNEQFF.

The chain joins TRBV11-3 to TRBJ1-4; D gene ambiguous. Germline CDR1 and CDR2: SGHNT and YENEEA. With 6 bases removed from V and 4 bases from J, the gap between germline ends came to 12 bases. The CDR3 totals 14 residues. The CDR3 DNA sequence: TGTGCCAGCAGAGCGCGGGGAGATAATGAAAAACTGTTTTTT. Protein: CASRARGDNEKLFF.

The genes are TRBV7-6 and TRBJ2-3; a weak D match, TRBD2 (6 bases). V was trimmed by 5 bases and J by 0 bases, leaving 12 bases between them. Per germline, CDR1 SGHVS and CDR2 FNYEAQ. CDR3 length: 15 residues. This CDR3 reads CASSPGLPSTDTQYF. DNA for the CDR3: TGTGCCAGCAGCCCGGGACTCCCCAGCACAGATACGCAGTATTTT.

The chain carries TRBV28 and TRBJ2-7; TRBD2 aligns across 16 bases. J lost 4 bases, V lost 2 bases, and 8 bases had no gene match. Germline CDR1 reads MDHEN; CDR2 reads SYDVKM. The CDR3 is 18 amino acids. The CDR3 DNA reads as TGTGCCAGCAGTTTAAGGGGACTAGCGGGAGGGATCGGTTACGAGCAGTACTTC. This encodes CASSLRGLAGGIGYEQYF.

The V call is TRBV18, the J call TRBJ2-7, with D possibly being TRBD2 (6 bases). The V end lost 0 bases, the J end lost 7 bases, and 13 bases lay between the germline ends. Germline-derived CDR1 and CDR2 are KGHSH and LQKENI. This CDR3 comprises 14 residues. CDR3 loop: CASSPPIRGGEQYF. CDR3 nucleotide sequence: TGTGCCAGCTCACCACCGATTAGGGGAGGTGAGCAGTACTTC. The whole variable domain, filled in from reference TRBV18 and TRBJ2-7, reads NAGVMQNPRHLVRRRGQEARLRCSPMKGHSHVYWYRQLPEEGLKFMVYLQKENIIDESGMPKERFSAEFPKEGPSILRIQQVVRGDSAAYFCASSPPIRGGEQYFGPGTRLTVT.

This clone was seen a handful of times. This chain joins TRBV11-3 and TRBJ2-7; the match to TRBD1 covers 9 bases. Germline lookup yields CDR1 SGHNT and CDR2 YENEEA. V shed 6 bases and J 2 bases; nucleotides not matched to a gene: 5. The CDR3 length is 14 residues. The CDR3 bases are TGTGCCAGCAGTGGGGGACAGGGAGCCTACGAGCAGTACTTC. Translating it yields CASSGGQGAYEQYF.

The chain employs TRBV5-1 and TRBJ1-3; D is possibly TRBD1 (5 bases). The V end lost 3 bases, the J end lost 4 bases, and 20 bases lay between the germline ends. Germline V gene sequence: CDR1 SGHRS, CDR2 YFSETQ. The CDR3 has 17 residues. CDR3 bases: TGCGCCAGCAGCTCAAGTTTGGGACCTGGTAGGGGAAACACCATATATTTT. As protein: CASSSSLGPGRGNTIYF. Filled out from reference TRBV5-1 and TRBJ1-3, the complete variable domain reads KAGVTQTPRYLIKTRGQQVTLSCSPISGHRSVSWYQQTPGQGLQFLFEYFSETQRNKGNFPGRFSGRQFSNSRSEMNVSTLELGDSALYLCASSSSLGPGRGNTIYFGEGSWLTVV.

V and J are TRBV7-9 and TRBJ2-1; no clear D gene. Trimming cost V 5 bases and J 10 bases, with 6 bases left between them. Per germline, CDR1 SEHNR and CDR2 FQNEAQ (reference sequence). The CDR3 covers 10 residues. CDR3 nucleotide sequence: TGTGCCAGCAGCCCCGCAGAGCAGTTCTTC. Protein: CASSPAEQFF.

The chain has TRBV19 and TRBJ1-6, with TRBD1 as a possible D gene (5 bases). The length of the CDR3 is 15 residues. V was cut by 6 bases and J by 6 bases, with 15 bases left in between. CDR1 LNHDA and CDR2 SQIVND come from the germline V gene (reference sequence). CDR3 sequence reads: CASRAVGAPNSPLHF. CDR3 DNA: TGTGCCAGTAGAGCGGTTGGGGCGCCTAATTCACCCCTCCACTTT.

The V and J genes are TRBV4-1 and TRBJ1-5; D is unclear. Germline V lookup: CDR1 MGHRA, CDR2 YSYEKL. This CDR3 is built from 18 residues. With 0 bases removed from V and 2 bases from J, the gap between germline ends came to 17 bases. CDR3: CASSQDSLGFERNQPQHF. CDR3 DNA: TGCGCCAGCAGCCAAGATTCTCTTGGGTTCGAGCGCAATCAGCCCCAGCATTTT.

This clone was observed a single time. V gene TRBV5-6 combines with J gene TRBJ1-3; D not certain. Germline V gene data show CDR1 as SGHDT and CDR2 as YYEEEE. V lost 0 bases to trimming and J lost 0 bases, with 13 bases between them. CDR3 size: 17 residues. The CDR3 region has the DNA TGTGCCAGCAGCTTGGGGGGATTCCCCCTCTCTGGAAACACCATATATTTT. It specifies CASSLGGFPLSGNTIYF.